The entry below describes one TCR beta chain. The antigen remains unidentified. Time point defined: week 23, last vaccination. Topical imiquimod accompanied each vaccine dose, which consisted of 300 ug of mutant IDH1 20-mer peptide. The repertoire was sequenced with immunoSEQ multiplex PCR; TCRdb's copy has only in-frame clones and lacks some. The sample includes roughly 74,000 clones, around 83% seen only once; the top ten take 0.75% to 0.95%. The record originates from a study of a mutant IDH1 vaccine in newly diagnosed glioma. The CDR3 sequence is 18 residues long. Trimming removed 2 bases from V and 2 bases from J; junction bases left unmatched: 12. Germline assignment: CDR1 SGHRS and CDR2 YFSETQ.

The sequences come from PBMCs, collected from a glioma patient whose treatment included an IDH1 peptide vaccine. The V gene is TRBV5-1, the J gene TRBJ2-7; 11 nucleotides align to TRBD2. This TCR derives from a woman in her forties or fifties with glioma. CDR3 nucleotides: TGCGCCAGCAGCTTAGCCGGGACTAGCGGAGGGGGGGCCTACGAGCAGTACTTC. Translation: CASSLAGTSGGGAYEQYF. The full variable domain, its missing parts supplied by reference TRBV5-1 and TRBJ2-7, is KAGVTQTPRYLIKTRGQQVTLSCSPISGHRSVSWYQQTPGQGLQFLFEYFSETQRNKGNFPGRFSGRQFSNSRSEMNVSTLELGDSALYLCASSLAGTSGGGAYEQYFGPGTRLTVT.